The 11 T cell receptor beta chains in this list originate from one sample, sequenced in a study of blood T cell repertoires in COVID-19. Profiling relied on immunoSEQ multiplex PCR, and the TCRdb table lists in-frame clones only, not all of them. The data hold tens of thousands of clones, with approximately 89% observed a single time. Sequences were obtained from peripheral blood. These receptors originate from a middle-aged man with active COVID-19.

This clone was recorded once. The chain couples TRBV5-4 to TRBJ2-7; possibly TRBD1 for D (6 bases). V was pared by 1 base and J by 1 base, with 9 bases between. CDR1 and CDR2 (germline): SGHNT, YYREEE (reference sequence). The CDR3 consists of 14 residues. The CDR3 loop is CASSLKGVSYEQYF. The CDR3 bases are TGTGCCAGCAGCTTGAAGGGGGTTTCCTACGAGCAGTACTTC.

V is TRBV7-2 and J is TRBJ2-3; D possibly corresponds to TRBD1 (5 bases). The CDR3 is 13 amino acids. Germline loops: CDR1 SGHTA, CDR2 FQGNSA. The CDR3: CAVTGAATDTQYF. The CDR3 bases are TGTGCTGTTACAGGCGCCGCCACAGATACGCAGTATTTT.

The CDR3 region has the DNA TGTGCCAGCAGCTTCGGGATTTCGAACACCGGGGAGCTGTTTTTT. Its protein product is CASSFGISNTGELFF. The rearrangement joins TRBV7-3 to TRBJ2-2, with D tentatively TRBD2 (5 bases). CDR3 size: 15 residues. Trimming pared 3 bases from V and 0 bases from J, leaving 8 bases between. Germline loops: CDR1 SGHTA, CDR2 FQGTGA.

The chain links TRBV4-3 to TRBJ2-2; perhaps TRBD2 as D (5 bases). Trimming stripped 0 bases from V and 5 bases from J, with 16 bases between. Germline values: CDR1 LGHNA, CDR2 YSLEER. This CDR3 has 17 amino acids. The CDR3 region is CASSQDFSEGRTGELFF. The CDR3 DNA follows: TGCGCCAGCAGCCAAGATTTTAGTGAGGGCAGGACCGGGGAGCTGTTTTTT.

V is TRBV7-3 and J is TRBJ2-1; D remains ambiguous. The CDR3 is 15 amino acids. V gave up 5 bases and J gave up 0 bases, with 11 bases separating them. Germline V CDR1 and CDR2: SGHTA, FQGTGA. CDR3 region: CASSPSPSSYNEQFF. CDR3 in DNA: TGTGCCAGCAGCCCTTCTCCGAGCTCCTACAATGAGCAGTTCTTC.

To note about this clone: The same CDR3 is also encoded by other DNA sequences in this sample. CDR3 sequence: CASSLAGGRTDTQYF. The CDR3, as DNA: TGTGCCAGCAGCTTAGCCGGGGGGAGAACAGATACGCAGTATTTT. The rearrangement links TRBV7-2 to TRBJ2-3; 7 positions match TRBD2. The germline CDR1 and CDR2 sequences are SGHTA and FQGNSA. Trimming took 0 bases from V and 3 from J; bases not matched to a gene: 3. This CDR3 comprises 15 residues.

The chain has TRBV7-8 and TRBJ1-6; D is perhaps TRBD1 (6 bases). The CDR3 is 16 residues long. The germline CDR1 and CDR2 sequences are SGHVS and FQNEAQ. V was clipped by 5 bases and J by 7 bases, with 18 bases between them. CDR3 bases: TGTGCCAGCAGCCCCGCACAGGGCGCGCCCAATTCACCCCTCCACTTT. Its translation: CASSPAQGAPNSPLHF.

The V and J genes are TRBV28 and TRBJ2-3; possible D gene TRBD2, 6 bases. The CDR3 extends over 15 amino acids. V gave up 3 bases and J gave up 2 bases, with 12 bases separating them. Germline CDR1 is MDHEN and CDR2 is SYDVKM. CDR3 nucleotides: TGTGCCAGCAGTTTCCCTAGCGCCCTCACAGATACGCAGTATTTT. The encoded protein is CASSFPSALTDTQYF.

The rearrangement links TRBV28 to TRBJ1-5, with D maybe TRBD1 (6 bases). Germline loops: CDR1 MDHEN, CDR2 SYDVKM. This CDR3 is 13 amino acids long. Trimming removed 6 bases from V and 5 bases from J, with 11 bases in between. In DNA, the CDR3 is TGTGCCAGCAGACAGGGATCCCATCAGCCCCAGCATTTT. Translation gives CASRQGSHQPQHF. Full variable domain (remainder filled in from reference TRBV28 and TRBJ1-5): DVKVTQSSRYLVKRTGEKVFLECVQDMDHENMFWYRQDPGLGLRLIYFSYDVKMKEKGDIPEGYSVSREKKERFSLILESASTNQTSMYLCASRQGSHQPQHFGDGTRLSIL.

The chain carries TRBV7-2 and TRBJ1-5; 7 nucleotides match TRBD1. The CDR3 length is 16 residues. V lost 4 bases to trimming and J lost 0 bases; unmatched junction nucleotides: 6. The germline V gene encodes CDR1 SGHTA and CDR2 FQGNSA. DNA for the CDR3: TGTGCCAGCAGCTCCCGGGGACAGAATAGCAATCAGCCCCAGCATTTT. It codes for CASSSRGQNSNQPQHF.

This clone appeared once. The chain employs TRBV2 and TRBJ1-5, with D possibly being TRBD1 (6 bases). The germline CDR1 and CDR2 sequences are SNHLY and FYNNEI. CDR3 length: 12 residues. Between the trimmed V and J ends, which lost 7 bases and 7 bases, there was a span of 11 bases. The CDR3 region has the DNA TGTGCCAGCAACAGGGACGGACAGCCCCAGCATTTT. It is translated as CASNRDGQPQHF.